The clone carrying this T cell receptor (beta chain) is a singleton in its sample. Sequencing used immunoSEQ multiplex PCR; TCRdb keeps in-frame clones, though not all of them. This table has over a million clones, about three quarters appearing once. This entry comes from a study of shared clonotypes between healthy human individuals. Overall study: Each donor contributed plates that comprised three CD4 naive, three CD4 memory, two CD8 naive and one CD8 memory.

Trimming left V 0 bases short and J 8 bases short, with 15 bases between. The CDR3 sequence is 15 residues long. Per germline, CDR1 SGHDT and CDR2 YYEEEE. CD45RA+ naive and CD45RA-negative memory subsets were separated from CD4+ cells. The clonotype originates from a man between 18 and 35 years old in good health. This chain connects TRBV5-6 to TRBJ2-1; a possible D gene is TRBD2 (6 bases). The source material was memory CD4+ T cells sorted from blood. Described subset: CD45RA-negative fraction. In DNA form, the CDR3 reads TGTGCCAGCAGCTTGGGGACTAACCCATTCGATGAGCAGTTCTTC. The encoded protein is CASSLGTNPFDEQFF. Full variable domain (missing parts from reference TRBV5-6 and TRBJ2-1): DAGVTQSPTHLIKTRGQQVTLRCSPKSGHDTVSWYQQALGQGPQFIFQYYEEEERQRGNFPDRFSGHQFPNYSSELNVNALLLGDSALYLCASSLGTNPFDEQFFGPGTRLTVL.